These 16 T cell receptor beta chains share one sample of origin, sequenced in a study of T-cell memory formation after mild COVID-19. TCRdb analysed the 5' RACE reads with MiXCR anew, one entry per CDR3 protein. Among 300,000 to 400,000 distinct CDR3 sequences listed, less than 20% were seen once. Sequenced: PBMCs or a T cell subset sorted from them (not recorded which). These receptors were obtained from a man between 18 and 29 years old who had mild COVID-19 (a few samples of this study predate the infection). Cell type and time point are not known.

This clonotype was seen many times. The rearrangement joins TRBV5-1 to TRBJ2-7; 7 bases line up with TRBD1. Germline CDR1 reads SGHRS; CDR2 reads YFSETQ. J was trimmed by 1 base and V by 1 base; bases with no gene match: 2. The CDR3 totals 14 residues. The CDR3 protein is CASSLQGESYEQYV. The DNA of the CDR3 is TGCGCCAGCAGCTTGCAGGGGGAATCCTACGAGCAGTACGTC.

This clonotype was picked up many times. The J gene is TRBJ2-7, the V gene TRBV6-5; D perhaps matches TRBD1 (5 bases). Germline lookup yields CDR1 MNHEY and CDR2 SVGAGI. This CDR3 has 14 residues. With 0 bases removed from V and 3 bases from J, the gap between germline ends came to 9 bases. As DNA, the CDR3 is TGTGCCAGCAGTTACTCTAGGGGCCTCTACGAGCAGTACTTC. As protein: CASSYSRGLYEQYF.

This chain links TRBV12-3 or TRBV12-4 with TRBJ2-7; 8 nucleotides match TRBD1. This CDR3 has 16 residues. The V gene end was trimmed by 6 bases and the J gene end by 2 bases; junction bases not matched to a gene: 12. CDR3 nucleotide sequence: TGTGCCAGCAGCCTCAGGACAGGGACGGTTGCCTACGAGCAGTACTTC. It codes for CASSLRTGTVAYEQYF.

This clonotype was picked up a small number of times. The CDR3 nucleotides are TGTGCCAGCAGCAAACAGGGGCTGGGCACAGATACGCAGTATTTT. Amino acids: CASSKQGLGTDTQYF. V gene TRBV7-9 combines with J gene TRBJ2-3; 7 bases line up with TRBD1. Germline V gene data show CDR1 as SEHNR and CDR2 as FQNEAQ (reference sequence). The CDR3 contains 15 residues. V lost 5 bases, J lost 1 base, and 6 bases stayed unmatched.

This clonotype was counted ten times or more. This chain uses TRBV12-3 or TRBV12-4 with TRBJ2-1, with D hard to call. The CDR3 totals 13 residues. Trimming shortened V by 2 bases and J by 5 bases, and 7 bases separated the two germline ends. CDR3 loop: CASSLRVNNEQFF. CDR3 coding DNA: TGTGCCAGCAGTTTAAGGGTAAACAATGAGCAGTTCTTC.

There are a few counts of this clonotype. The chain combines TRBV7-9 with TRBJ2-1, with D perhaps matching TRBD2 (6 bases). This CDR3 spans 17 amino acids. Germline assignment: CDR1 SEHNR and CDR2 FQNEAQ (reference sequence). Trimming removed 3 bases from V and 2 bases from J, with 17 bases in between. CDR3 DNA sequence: TGTGCCAGCAGCTTGGAGGGGCTACCACCAACCTACAATGAGCAGTTCTTC. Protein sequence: CASSLEGLPPTYNEQFF.

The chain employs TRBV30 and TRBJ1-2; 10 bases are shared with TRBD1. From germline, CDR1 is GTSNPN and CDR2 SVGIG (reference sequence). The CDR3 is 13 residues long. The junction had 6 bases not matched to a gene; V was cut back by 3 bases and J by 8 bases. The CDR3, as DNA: TGTGCCTGGAGCCCCTCGACAGGGGGCGGCTACACCTTC. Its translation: CAWSPSTGGGYTF.

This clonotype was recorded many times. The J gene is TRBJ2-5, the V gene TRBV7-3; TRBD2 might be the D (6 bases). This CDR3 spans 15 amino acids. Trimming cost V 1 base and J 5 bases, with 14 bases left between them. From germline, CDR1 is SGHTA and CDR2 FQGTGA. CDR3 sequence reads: CASSLIGTAGETQYF. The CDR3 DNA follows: TGTGCCAGCAGCTTAATCGGAACTGCGGGGGAGACCCAGTACTTC.

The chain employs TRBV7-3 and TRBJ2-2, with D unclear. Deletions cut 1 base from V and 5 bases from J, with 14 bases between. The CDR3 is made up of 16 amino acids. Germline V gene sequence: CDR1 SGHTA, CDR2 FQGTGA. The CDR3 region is CASSLNTLGRTGELFF. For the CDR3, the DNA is TGTGCCAGCAGCTTAAATACCTTAGGCAGGACCGGGGAGCTGTTTTTT.

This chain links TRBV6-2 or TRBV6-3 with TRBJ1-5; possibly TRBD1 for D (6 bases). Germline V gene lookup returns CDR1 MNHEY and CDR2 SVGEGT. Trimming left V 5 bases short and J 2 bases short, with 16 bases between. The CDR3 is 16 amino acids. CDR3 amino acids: CASSGSAPGGNQPQHF. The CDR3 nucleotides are TGTGCCAGCAGTGGCAGCGCACCAGGGGGCAATCAGCCCCAGCATTTT.

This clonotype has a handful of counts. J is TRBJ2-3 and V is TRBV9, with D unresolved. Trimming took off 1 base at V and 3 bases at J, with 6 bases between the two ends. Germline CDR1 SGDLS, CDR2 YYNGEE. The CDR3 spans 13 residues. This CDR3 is CASSVSRTDTQYF. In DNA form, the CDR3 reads TGTGCCAGCAGCGTATCCCGGACAGATACGCAGTATTTT.

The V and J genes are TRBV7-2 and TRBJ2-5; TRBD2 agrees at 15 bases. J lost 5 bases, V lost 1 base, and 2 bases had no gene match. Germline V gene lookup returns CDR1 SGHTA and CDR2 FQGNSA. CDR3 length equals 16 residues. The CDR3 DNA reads TGTGCCAGCAGCTTAGGAGGACTAGCGGGGGGGGAGACCCAGTACTTC. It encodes CASSLGGLAGGETQYF.

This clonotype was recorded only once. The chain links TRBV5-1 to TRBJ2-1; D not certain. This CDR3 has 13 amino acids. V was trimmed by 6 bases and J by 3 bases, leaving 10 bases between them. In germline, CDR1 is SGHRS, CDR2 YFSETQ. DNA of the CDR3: TGCGCCAGCAAACCCGTAGACTACAATGAGCAGTTCTTC. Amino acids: CASKPVDYNEQFF. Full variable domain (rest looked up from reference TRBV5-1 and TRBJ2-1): KAGVTQTPRYLIKTRGQQVTLSCSPISGHRSVSWYQQTPGQGLQFLFEYFSETQRNKGNFPGRFSGRQFSNSRSEMNVSTLELGDSALYLCASKPVDYNEQFFGPGTRLTVL.

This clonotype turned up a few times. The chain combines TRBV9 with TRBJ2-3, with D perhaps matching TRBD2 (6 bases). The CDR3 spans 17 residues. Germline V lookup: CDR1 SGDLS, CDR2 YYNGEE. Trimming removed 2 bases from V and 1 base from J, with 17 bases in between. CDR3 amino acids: CASSVSGTSFRTDTQYF. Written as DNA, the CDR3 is TGTGCCAGCAGCGTGTCCGGGACTTCCTTCCGCACAGATACGCAGTATTTT.

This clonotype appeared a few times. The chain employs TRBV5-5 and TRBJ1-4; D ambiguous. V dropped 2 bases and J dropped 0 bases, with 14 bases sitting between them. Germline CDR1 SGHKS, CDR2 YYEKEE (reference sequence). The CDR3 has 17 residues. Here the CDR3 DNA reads TGTGCCAGCAGCTTCTTTCCGTCGAGTGCAACTAATGAAAAACTGTTTTTT. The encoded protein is CASSFFPSSATNEKLFF.

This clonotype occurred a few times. In DNA form, the CDR3 reads TGTGCCAGCAGAAAGACTAGCGGGGGATGGATGGAGCAGTACGTC. Its translation: CASRKTSGGWMEQYV. This rearrangement joins TRBV5-6 to TRBJ2-7, with 12 bases aligning to TRBD2. This CDR3 is 15 amino acids long. V lost 5 bases and J lost 7; bases outside the gene matches: 10. The germline V gene encodes CDR1 SGHDT and CDR2 YYEEEE.